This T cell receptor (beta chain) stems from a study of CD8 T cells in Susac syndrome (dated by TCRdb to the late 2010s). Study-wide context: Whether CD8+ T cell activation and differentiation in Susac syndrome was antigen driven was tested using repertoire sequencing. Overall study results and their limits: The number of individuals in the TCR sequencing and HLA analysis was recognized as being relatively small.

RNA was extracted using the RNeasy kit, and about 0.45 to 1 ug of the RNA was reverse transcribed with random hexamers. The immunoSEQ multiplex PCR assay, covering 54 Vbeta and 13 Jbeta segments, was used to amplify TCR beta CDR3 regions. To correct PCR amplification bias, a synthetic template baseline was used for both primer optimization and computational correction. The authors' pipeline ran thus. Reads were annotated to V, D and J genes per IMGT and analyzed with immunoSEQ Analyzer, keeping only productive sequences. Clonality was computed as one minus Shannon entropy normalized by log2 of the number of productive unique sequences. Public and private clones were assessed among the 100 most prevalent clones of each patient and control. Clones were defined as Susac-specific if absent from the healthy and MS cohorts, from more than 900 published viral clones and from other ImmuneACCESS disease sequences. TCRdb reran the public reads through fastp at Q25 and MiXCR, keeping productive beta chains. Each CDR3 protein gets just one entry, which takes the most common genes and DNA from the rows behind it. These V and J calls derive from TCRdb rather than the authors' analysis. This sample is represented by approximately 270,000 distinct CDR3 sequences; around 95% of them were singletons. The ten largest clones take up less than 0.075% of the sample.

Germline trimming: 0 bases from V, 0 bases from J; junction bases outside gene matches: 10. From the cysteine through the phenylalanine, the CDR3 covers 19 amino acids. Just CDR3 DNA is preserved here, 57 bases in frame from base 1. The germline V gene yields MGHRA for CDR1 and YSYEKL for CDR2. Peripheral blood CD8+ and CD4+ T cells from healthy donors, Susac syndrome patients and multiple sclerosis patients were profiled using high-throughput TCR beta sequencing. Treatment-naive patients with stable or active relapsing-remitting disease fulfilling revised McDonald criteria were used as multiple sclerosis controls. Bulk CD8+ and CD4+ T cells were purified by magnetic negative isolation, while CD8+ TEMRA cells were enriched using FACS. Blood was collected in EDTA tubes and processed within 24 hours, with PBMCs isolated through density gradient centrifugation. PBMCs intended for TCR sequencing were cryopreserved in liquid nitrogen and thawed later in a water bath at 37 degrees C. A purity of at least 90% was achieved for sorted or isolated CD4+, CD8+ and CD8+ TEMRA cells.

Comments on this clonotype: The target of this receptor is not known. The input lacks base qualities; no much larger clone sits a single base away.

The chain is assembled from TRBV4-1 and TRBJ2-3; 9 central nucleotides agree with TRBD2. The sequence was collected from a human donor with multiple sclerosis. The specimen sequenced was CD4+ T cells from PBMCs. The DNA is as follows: TGCGCCAGCAGCCAAGATCGGGGCGGGGGGGGCCTCAGCACAGATACGCAGTATTTT. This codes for CASSQDRGGGGLSTDTQYF.